The clone carrying this T cell receptor beta chain was seen ten or more times. The antigen is not known. The record originates from a study of T-cell memory formation after mild COVID-19. Study-level information: Largely donor-specific TCR clusters were found.

Points from the study as a whole: Nothing showed for sure that second-wave clones peaking on day 37 were SARS-CoV-2 specific.

The CDR3 runs to 15 residues. The junction had 4 bases not matched to a gene; V was cut back by 2 bases and J by 2 bases. CDR1 is SGHRS, CDR2 YFSETQ, per germline. TCRdb passed the 5' RACE reads through MiXCR, listing each CDR3 protein once. The data hold 250,000 to 300,000 distinct CDR3 sequences, with 16% observed a single time. The chain employs TRBV5-1 and TRBJ2-3, with 8 bases fitting TRBD2. The TCR originated in a man younger than 30 who had mild COVID-19 (a few samples of this study predate the infection). Cell type and time point are not known. Material: PBMCs or a T cell subset sorted from them (not recorded which). DNA for the CDR3: TGCGCCAGCAGCTTCTTACTAGCGGACACAGATACGCAGTATTTT. Translation gives CASSFLLADTDTQYF.